These 6 T cell receptor beta chains were sequenced from one sample in a study of cytomegalovirus exposure and HLA in healthy donors. The table came from immunoSEQ multiplex PCR; TCRdb's copy has only in-frame clones and leaves some out. The sample lists roughly 120,000 clones; 86% were seen once. The source material was PBMCs. All receptors derive from a man between 18 and 29 years old in good health and CMV-seronegative.

This clone was detected once. The chain has TRBV6-5 and TRBJ2-7; TRBD2 matches 7 bases. V was clipped by 1 base and J by 0 bases; unmatched bases: 6. The V gene's germline CDR1 is MNHEY and CDR2 SVGAGI. CDR3 length: 16 amino acids. CDR3 sequence: CASSYLASGSSYEQYF. The CDR3 bases are TGTGCCAGCAGTTACTTGGCTAGCGGAAGCTCCTACGAGCAGTACTTC.

This chain links TRBV2 with TRBJ2-2; 9 bases are shared with TRBD1. CDR1 is SNHLY and CDR2 is FYNNEI in the germline V gene. Germline trimming cut 6 bases from V and 5 bases from J; bases unmatched to any gene: 7. The CDR3 has 15 amino acids. This chain's CDR3 is CASSRDRASTGELFF. CDR3 nucleotides: TGTGCCAGCAGCCGGGACAGGGCATCTACCGGGGAGCTGTTTTTT.

The V gene is TRBV11-2, the J gene TRBJ2-5; 8 positions agree with TRBD2. This CDR3 region has 17 residues. Germline-derived CDR1 and CDR2 are SGHAT and FQNNGV. V shed 5 bases and J 5 bases; nucleotides not matched to a gene: 16. CDR3 region: CASSRHPSGTSRETQYF. The CDR3 nucleotides read TGTGCCAGCAGCCGGCATCCCTCGGGGACTAGTCGGGAGACCCAGTACTTC.

This sequence joins TRBV2 and TRBJ1-2; maybe TRBD1 (5 bases). V lost 8 bases and J lost 4, with 17 bases in between. Germline CDR1 and CDR2: SNHLY and FYNNEI. This CDR3 region has 14 residues. This chain's CDR3 is CASLTVRTPYGYTF. CDR3 DNA sequence: TGTGCCAGCTTGACAGTCCGAACGCCCTATGGCTACACCTTC.

The chain couples TRBV7-2 to TRBJ1-6, with TRBD1 as a possible D gene (5 bases). Germline loops: CDR1 SGHTA, CDR2 FQGNSA. CDR3 length: 15 amino acids. V lost 5 bases to trimming and J lost 7 bases, with 15 bases between them. CDR3 in DNA: TGTGCCAGCAGCCCAGCGGGGACGGTGAATTCACCCCTCCACTTT. It yields the protein CASSPAGTVNSPLHF.

This chain connects TRBV5-6 to TRBJ1-1, with D possibly TRBD1 on 6 matching bases. The CDR3 totals 15 residues. Germline V gene data show CDR1 as SGHDT and CDR2 as YYEEEE. With 3 bases removed from V and 0 bases from J, the gap between germline ends came to 12 bases. Written as DNA, the CDR3 is TGTGCCAGCAGCTCCGCCCAGGGGTTGAACACTGAAGCTTTCTTT. Its protein product is CASSSAQGLNTEAFF.